The clone carrying this TCR beta chain was picked up a small number of times. Its antigen is still unknown. Diagnosis relied on clinical symptoms, serum thyroxine, TRAb, thyroid ultrasound and orbital computed tomography. The germline gives CDR1 MNHEY, CDR2 SVGAGI. Trimming took off 0 bases at V and 3 bases at J, with 8 bases between the two ends. The CDR3 extends over 14 amino acids. The sample belongs to a study of Graves' ophthalmopathy and Graves' hyperthyroidism. The study's findings and limits: Predictions made by the model for ophthalmopathy progression reached roughly 64% sensitivity and just under 75% specificity.

Beta-chain TCR CDR3 regions were amplified from RNA transcripts. HTBI primers were employed in first-round RT-PCR, then a second-round multiplex PCR followed. TCRdb recomputed calls from the multiplex PCR reads with MiXCR, one row per CDR3 protein. This repertoire shows some 750,000 distinct CDR3 sequences, around 40% found once; its top ten account for roughly 46%. This chain joins TRBV6-5 and TRBJ1-1, with a possible D match to TRBD1 (5 bases). The material sequenced was peripheral blood. This receptor was identified in an adult man with Graves' ophthalmopathy. The CDR3 sequence is CASSYSRGHTEAFF. The CDR3 nucleotides read TGTGCCAGCAGTTACTCCCGGGGCCACACTGAAGCTTTCTTT.